Reported below is one T cell receptor beta chain. The record originates from a study of control samples from healthy donors and cancer patients. Sequencing used immunoSEQ multiplex PCR; TCRdb keeps in-frame clones, though not all of them. Among about 100,000 clones, roughly 89% were seen once, and the ten largest hold roughly 7.7%. The germline CDR1 and CDR2 sequences are SGHNT and YYREEE (reference sequence). The V end lost 2 bases, the J end lost 2 bases, and 13 bases lay between the germline ends. The length of the CDR3 is 15 residues. This clonotype originated in a man younger than 40 in good health. Sequences were obtained from blood. V is TRBV5-4 and J is TRBJ1-2, with D unclear. CDR3 nucleotides: TGTGCCAGCAGCTTAGGAGGAGCTCCGAACTATGGCTACACCTTC. It encodes CASSLGGAPNYGYTF.